These 13 T cell receptor beta chains were sequenced from one sample in a study of Tregs in tolerant kidney transplant recipients. Method: immunoSEQ multiplex PCR; TCRdb's copy keeps in-frame clones and lacks some. The data hold roughly 80,000 clones, with more than 95% observed a single time. Sequences were derived from CD4+ T cells from blood, sampled before the transplant. These receptors were taken from a human donor who received a combined kidney and bone marrow transplant.

The chain links TRBV2 to TRBJ2-3, with 10 bases matching TRBD2. The junction had 6 bases not matched to a gene; V was cut back by 4 bases and J by 2 bases. The CDR3 consists of 16 residues. Germline-derived CDR1 and CDR2 are SNHLY and FYNNEI. The CDR3 region is CASSGRTSGTTDTQYF. DNA of the CDR3: TGTGCCAGCAGTGGAAGGACTAGCGGAACCACAGATACGCAGTATTTT.

This chain links TRBV7-2 with TRBJ1-4; 11 bases map to TRBD1. This CDR3 contains 14 residues. Unmatched junction bases numbered 4, after V lost 5 bases and J lost 8 bases. Germline CDR1 reads SGHTA; CDR2 reads FQGNSA. CDR3 nucleotides: TGTGCCAGCAGCCGGACAGGGGGCTCGGAAAAACTGTTTTTT. Protein: CASSRTGGSEKLFF.

The chain recombines TRBV7-2 with TRBJ2-1; TRBD2 matches at 7 bases. After removal of 4 bases from V and 1 base from J, the junction contained 7 bases not matched to a gene. The length of the CDR3 is 16 residues. The germline gives CDR1 SGHTA, CDR2 FQGNSA. CDR3 in DNA: TGTGCCAGCAGCTCGCGTGGGGGAGGGTCCTACAATGAGCAGTTCTTC. Translating it yields CASSSRGGGSYNEQFF.

The rearrangement links TRBV5-1 to TRBJ2-7, with 7 bases fitting TRBD2. Germline V gene data show CDR1 as SGHRS and CDR2 as YFSETQ. V lost 1 base and J lost 3; bases outside the gene matches: 10. The CDR3 spans 16 residues. CDR3 amino acids: CASSLPSGRMLYEQYF. The CDR3 nucleotides are TGCGCCAGCAGCTTGCCTTCCGGGAGGATGCTCTACGAGCAGTACTTC.

The V gene is TRBV15, the J gene TRBJ2-2, with TRBD1 matching over 8 bases. CDR1 is LNHNV and CDR2 is YYDKDF in the germline V gene (reference sequence). With V trimmed by 0 bases and J by 0 bases, 3 bases remained unmatched. This CDR3 is built from 17 residues. The CDR3 here is CATSRDKGQANTGELFF. For the CDR3, the DNA is TGTGCCACCAGCAGAGATAAGGGACAGGCGAACACCGGGGAGCTGTTTTTT.

This sequence joins TRBV29-1 and TRBJ2-5; TRBD2 matches 9 bases. Germline CDR1 and CDR2: SQVTM and ANQGSEA. The CDR3 consists of 12 residues. The V segment lost 5 bases and the J segment 4 bases; nucleotides outside the gene matches: 2. The CDR3 bases are TGCAGCGTTAGCGGGAGGAGAGAGACCCAGTACTTC. Protein sequence: CSVSGRRETQYF.

This chain connects TRBV7-2 to TRBJ1-2; 7 positions match TRBD1. This CDR3 is built from 16 residues. V lost 4 bases and J lost 8; bases outside the gene matches: 16. Per germline, CDR1 SGHTA and CDR2 FQGNSA. CDR3 loop: CASSSTGVVFPRGYTF. Here the CDR3 DNA reads TGTGCCAGCAGCTCAACAGGGGTGGTCTTTCCCCGAGGCTACACCTTC.

V usage is TRBV25-1 and J usage is TRBJ1-2, with 8 bases aligning to TRBD1. This CDR3 spans 12 amino acids. V dropped 4 bases and J dropped 6; count of bases not matched to a gene: 1. Germline assignment: CDR1 MGHDK and CDR2 SYGVNS. CDR3 protein: CASSGTGNGYTF. Here the CDR3 DNA reads TGTGCCAGCAGTGGGACAGGGAATGGCTACACCTTC.

CDR3 protein: CASSVETSGFYNEQFF. CDR3 sequence (DNA): TGCGCCAGCAGCGTCGAGACTAGCGGGTTTTACAATGAGCAGTTCTTC. The chain is built from TRBV5-1 and TRBJ2-1; 10 bases line up with TRBD2. The J segment lost 4 bases and the V segment lost 4 bases, leaving 8 bases of the junction unmatched. The CDR3 spans 16 residues. The germline CDR1 and CDR2 sequences are SGHRS and YFSETQ.

The chain couples TRBV18 to TRBJ2-7; possible D gene TRBD1, 5 bases. This CDR3 is built from 14 residues. Trimming took 2 bases from V and 2 from J, leaving 10 bases between them. In germline, CDR1 is KGHSH, CDR2 LQKENI. Here the CDR3 DNA reads TGTGCCAGCTCACCATCGGCAGGGCCCTACGAGCAGTACTTC. This encodes CASSPSAGPYEQYF.

The gene calls are TRBV7-8 and TRBJ2-7, with a possible D match to TRBD1 (5 bases). The CDR3 sequence is 12 residues long. The germline gives CDR1 SGHVS, CDR2 FQNEAQ. Deletions cut 3 bases from V and 3 bases from J, with 6 bases between. For the CDR3, the DNA is TGTGCCAGCAGCTTGACAGTCTACGAGCAGTACTTC. Translated: CASSLTVYEQYF.

The chain recombines TRBV10-3 with TRBJ2-1; the match to TRBD1 covers 9 bases. With V trimmed by 5 bases and J by 3 bases, 5 bases remained unmatched. CDR3 length: 15 residues. The germline V gene has CDR1 ENHRY and CDR2 SYGVKD. The CDR3 DNA is TGTGCCATCAGTCACGGGGACAGGGACTACAATGAGCAGTTCTTC. Its protein is CAISHGDRDYNEQFF.

The chain couples TRBV7-2 to TRBJ1-2; no firm D call. CDR1 is SGHTA, CDR2 FQGNSA, per germline. CDR3 length equals 14 residues. V was trimmed by 5 bases and J by 2 bases, leaving 12 bases between them. CDR3 loop: CASSPGELNYGYTF. CDR3 bases: TGTGCCAGCAGCCCTGGGGAGCTCAACTATGGCTACACCTTC.